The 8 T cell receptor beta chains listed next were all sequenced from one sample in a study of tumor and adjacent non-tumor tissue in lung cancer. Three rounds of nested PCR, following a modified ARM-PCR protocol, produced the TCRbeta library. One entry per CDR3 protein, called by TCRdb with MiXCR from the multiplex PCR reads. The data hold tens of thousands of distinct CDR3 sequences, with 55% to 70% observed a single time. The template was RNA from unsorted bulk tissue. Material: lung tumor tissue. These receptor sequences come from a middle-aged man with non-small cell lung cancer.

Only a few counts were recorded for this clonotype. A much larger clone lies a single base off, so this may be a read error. CDR3: CAIRPGGGLTGELFF. CDR3 DNA: TGTGCCATCCGCCCGGGGGGAGGTCTCACCGGGGAGCTGTTTTTT. The chain combines TRBV10-3 with TRBJ2-2; 7 positions agree with TRBD2. From germline, CDR1 is ENHRY and CDR2 SYGVKD. This CDR3 region has 15 residues. The V segment lost 8 bases and the J segment 4 bases; nucleotides outside the gene matches: 10.

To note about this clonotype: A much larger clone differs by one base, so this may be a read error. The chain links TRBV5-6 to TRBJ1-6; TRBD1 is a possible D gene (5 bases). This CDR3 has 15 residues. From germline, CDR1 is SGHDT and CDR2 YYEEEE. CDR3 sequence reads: CASSLGGIVNSHLHF. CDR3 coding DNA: TGTGCCAGCAGCTTGGGGGGGATCGTAAATTCACACCTCCACTTT.

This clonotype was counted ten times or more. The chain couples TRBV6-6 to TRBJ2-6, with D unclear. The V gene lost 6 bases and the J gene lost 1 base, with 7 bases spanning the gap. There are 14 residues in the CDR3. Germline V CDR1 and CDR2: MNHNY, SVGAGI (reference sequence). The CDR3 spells CASRGTSGANVLTF. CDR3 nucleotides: TGTGCCAGCAGGGGCACGTCTGGGGCCAACGTCCTGACTTTC.

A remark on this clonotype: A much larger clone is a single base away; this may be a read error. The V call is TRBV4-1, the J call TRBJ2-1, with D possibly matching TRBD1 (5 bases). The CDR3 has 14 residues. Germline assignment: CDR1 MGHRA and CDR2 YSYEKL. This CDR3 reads CASSQDLDRGKQSF. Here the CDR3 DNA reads TGCGCCAGCAGCCAAGATCTCGATAGGGGAAAACAGTCCTTC.

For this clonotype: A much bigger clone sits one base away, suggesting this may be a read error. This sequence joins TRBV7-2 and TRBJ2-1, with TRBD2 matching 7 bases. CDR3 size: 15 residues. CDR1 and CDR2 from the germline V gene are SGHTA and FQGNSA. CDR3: CASSESGVPGVEQLF. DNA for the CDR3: TGTGCCAGCAGCGAGAGCGGGGTCCCGGGGGTGGAGCAGCTCTTC.

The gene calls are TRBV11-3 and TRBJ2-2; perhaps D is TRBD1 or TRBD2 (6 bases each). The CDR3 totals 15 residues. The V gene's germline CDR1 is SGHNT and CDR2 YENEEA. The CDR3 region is CNSSFASGAHGELFF. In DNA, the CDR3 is TGTAACAGCAGCTTCGCATCGGGGGCCCACGGGGAGCTGTTTTTT.

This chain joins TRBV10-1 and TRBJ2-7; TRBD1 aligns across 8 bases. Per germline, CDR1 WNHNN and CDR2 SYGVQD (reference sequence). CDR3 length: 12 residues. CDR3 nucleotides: TGTGCCAGCAGTCGGACAGGGTACGAGCAGTACGTC. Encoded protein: CASSRTGYEQYV.

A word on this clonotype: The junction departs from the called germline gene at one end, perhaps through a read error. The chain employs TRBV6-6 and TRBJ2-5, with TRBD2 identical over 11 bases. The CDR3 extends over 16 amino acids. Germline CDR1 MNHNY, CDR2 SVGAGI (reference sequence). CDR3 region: CSSSPGLAGGLETQYF. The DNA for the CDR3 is TGCTCCAGCAGTCCGGGATTAGCGGGGGGGCTAGAGACCCAGTACTTC.